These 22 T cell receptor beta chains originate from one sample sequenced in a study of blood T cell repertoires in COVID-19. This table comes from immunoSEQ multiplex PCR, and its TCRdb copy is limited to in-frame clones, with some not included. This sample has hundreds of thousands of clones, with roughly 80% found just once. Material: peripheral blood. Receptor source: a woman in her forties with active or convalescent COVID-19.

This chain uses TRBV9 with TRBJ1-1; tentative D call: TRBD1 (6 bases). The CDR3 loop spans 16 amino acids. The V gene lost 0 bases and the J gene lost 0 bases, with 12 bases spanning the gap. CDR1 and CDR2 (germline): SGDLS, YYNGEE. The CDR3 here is CASSVGAGVVNTEAFF. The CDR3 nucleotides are TGTGCCAGCAGCGTAGGGGCAGGGGTTGTGAACACTGAAGCTTTCTTT.

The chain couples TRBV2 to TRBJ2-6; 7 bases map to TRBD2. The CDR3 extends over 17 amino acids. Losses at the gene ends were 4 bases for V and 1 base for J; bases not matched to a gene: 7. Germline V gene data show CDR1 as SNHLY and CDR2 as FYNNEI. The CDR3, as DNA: TGTGCCAGCAGTGCCGAAGCGGGGCAATCTGGGGCCAACGTCCTGACTTTC. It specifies CASSAEAGQSGANVLTF.

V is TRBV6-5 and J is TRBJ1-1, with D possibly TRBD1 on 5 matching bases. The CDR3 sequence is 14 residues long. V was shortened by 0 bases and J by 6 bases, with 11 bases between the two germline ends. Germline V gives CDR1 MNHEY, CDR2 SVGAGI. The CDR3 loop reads CASSYSTRVAEAFF. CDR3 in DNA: TGTGCCAGCAGTTACTCGACCAGGGTGGCTGAAGCTTTCTTT.

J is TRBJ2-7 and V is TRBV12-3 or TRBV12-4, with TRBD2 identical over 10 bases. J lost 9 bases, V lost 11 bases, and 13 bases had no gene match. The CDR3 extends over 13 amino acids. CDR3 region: CAVAGTSVQGQYF. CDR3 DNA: TGTGCCGTAGCCGGGACTAGCGTCCAGGGGCAGTACTTC.

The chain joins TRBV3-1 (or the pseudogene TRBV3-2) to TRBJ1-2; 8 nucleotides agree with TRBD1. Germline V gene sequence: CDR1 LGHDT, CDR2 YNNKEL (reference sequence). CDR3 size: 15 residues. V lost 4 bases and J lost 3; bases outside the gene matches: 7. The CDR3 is CASSPGQGTDYGYTF. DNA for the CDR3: TGTGCCAGCAGCCCCGGACAGGGAACGGACTATGGCTACACCTTC.

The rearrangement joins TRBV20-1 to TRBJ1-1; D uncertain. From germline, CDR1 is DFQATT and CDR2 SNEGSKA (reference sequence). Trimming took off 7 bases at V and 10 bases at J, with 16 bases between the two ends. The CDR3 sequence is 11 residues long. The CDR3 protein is CSVKDRVRAFF. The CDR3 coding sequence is TGCAGTGTGAAAGACCGGGTCAGAGCTTTCTTT.

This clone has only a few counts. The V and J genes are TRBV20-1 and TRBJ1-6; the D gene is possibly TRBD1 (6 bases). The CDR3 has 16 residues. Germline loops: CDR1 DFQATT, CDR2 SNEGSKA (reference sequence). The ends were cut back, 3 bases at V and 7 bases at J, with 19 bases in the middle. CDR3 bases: TGCAGTGCTAGTGCGGGACACCTCGAAGGGAATTCACCCCTCCACTTT. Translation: CSASAGHLEGNSPLHF.

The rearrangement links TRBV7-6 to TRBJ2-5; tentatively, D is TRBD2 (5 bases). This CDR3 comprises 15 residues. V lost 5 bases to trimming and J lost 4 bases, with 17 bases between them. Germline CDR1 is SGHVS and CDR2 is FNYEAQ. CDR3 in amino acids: CASSRVWAAGETQYF. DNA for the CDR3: TGTGCCAGCAGCCGGGTCTGGGCCGCGGGAGAGACCCAGTACTTC.

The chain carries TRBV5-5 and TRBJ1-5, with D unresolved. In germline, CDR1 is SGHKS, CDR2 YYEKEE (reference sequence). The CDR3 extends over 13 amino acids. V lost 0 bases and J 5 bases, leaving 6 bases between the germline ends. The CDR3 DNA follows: TGTGCCAGCAGCTTGGCCGAGGATCAGCCCCAGCATTTT. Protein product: CASSLAEDQPQHF.

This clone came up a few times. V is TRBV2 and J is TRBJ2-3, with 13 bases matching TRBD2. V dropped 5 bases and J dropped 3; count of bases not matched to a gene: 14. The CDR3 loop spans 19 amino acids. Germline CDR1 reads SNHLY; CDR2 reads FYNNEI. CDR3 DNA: TGTGCCAGCAGTTCTTTTCCCGGGACTAGCGGGAAACGGACAGATACGCAGTATTTT. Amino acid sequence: CASSSFPGTSGKRTDTQYF. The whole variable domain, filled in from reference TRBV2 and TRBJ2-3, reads EPEVTQTPSHQVTQMGQEVILRCVPISNHLYFYWYRQILGQKVEFLVSFYNNEISEKSEIFDDQFSVERPDGSNFTLKIRSTKLEDSAMYFCASSSFPGTSGKRTDTQYFGPGTRLTVL.

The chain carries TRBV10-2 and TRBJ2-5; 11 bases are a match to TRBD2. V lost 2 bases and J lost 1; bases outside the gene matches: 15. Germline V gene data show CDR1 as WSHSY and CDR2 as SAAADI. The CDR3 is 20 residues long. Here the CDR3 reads CASSEPSGGLPYRIQETQYF. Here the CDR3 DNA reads TGCGCCAGCAGTGAGCCTAGCGGGGGGCTACCATACCGAATCCAAGAGACCCAGTACTTC.

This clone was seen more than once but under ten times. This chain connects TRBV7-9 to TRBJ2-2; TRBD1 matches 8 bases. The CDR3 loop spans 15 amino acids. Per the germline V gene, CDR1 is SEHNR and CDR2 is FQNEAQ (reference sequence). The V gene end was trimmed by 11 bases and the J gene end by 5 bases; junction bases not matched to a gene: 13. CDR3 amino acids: CAGDRGPISTGELFF. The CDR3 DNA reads TGTGCCGGAGACAGGGGCCCCATCAGTACCGGGGAGCTGTTTTTT.

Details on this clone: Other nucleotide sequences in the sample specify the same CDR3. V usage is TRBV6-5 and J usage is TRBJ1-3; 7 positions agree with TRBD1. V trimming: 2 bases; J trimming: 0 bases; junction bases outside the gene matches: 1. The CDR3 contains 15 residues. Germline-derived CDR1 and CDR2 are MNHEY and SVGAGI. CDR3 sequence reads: CASSYRTGSGNTIYF. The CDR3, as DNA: TGTGCCAGCAGTTACCGGACAGGCTCTGGAAACACCATATATTTT.

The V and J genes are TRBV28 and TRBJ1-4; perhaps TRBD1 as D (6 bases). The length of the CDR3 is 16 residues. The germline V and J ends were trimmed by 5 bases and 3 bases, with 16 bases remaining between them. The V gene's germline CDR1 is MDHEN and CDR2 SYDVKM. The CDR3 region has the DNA TGTGCCAGCAGTCTCGGTGGGGGGGCCTCTAATGAAAAACTGTTTTTT. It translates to CASSLGGGASNEKLFF.

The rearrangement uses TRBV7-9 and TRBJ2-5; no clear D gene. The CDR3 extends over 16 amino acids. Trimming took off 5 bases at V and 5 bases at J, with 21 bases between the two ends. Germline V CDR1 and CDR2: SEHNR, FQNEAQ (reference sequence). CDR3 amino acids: CASSLPRSLKMETQYF. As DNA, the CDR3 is TGTGCCAGCAGCCTCCCTAGGTCCCTAAAAATGGAGACCCAGTACTTC.

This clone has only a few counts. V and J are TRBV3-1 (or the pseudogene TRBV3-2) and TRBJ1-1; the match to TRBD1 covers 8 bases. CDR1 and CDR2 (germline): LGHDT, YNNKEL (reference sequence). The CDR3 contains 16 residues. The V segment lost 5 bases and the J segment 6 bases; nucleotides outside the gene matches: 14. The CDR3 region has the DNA TGTGCCAGCAGCTATTTCGGGACAGGAGGGAAGTCTGAAGCTTTCTTT. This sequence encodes CASSYFGTGGKSEAFF.

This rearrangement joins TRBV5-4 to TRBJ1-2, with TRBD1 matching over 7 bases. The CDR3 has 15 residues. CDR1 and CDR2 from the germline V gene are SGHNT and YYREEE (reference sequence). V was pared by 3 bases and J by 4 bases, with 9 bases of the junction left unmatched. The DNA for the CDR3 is TGTGCCAGCAGCTCCCGGGACAGAAAGATCTATGGCTACACCTTC. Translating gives CASSSRDRKIYGYTF.

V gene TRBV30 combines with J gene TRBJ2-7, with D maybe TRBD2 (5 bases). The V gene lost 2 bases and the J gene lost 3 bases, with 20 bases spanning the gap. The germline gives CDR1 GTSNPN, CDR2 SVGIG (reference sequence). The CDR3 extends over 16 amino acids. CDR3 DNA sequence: TGTGCCTGGAGTCCGTGGGGTGACGGGAATCTCTACGAGCAGTACTTC. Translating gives CAWSPWGDGNLYEQYF.

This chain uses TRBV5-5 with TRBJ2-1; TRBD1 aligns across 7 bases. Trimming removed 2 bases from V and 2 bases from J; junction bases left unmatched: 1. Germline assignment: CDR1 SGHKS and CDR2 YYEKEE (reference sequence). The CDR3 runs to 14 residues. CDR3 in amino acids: CASSFQGAYNEQFF. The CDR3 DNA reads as TGTGCCAGCAGCTTTCAGGGGGCCTACAATGAGCAGTTCTTC.

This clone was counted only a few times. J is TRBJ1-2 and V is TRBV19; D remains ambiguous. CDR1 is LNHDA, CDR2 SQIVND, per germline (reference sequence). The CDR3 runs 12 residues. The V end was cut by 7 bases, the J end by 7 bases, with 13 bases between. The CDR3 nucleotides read TGTGCCAGTACCAGACAAGAGGGTGGCTACACCTTC. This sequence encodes CASTRQEGGYTF.

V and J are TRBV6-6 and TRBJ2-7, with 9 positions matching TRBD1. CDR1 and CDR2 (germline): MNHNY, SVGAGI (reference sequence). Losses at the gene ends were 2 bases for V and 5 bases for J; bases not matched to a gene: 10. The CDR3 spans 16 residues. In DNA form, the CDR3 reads TGTGCCAGCAGTTACACCAGACAGGGGGTAAAGAACGAGCAGTACTTC. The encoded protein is CASSYTRQGVKNEQYF.

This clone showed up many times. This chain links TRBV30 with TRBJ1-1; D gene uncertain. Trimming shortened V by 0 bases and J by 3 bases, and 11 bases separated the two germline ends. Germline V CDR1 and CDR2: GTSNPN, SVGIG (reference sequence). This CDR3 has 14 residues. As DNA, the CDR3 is TGTGCCTGGAGTGTACGGCAGCTAGACACTGAAGCTTTCTTT. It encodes CAWSVRQLDTEAFF.